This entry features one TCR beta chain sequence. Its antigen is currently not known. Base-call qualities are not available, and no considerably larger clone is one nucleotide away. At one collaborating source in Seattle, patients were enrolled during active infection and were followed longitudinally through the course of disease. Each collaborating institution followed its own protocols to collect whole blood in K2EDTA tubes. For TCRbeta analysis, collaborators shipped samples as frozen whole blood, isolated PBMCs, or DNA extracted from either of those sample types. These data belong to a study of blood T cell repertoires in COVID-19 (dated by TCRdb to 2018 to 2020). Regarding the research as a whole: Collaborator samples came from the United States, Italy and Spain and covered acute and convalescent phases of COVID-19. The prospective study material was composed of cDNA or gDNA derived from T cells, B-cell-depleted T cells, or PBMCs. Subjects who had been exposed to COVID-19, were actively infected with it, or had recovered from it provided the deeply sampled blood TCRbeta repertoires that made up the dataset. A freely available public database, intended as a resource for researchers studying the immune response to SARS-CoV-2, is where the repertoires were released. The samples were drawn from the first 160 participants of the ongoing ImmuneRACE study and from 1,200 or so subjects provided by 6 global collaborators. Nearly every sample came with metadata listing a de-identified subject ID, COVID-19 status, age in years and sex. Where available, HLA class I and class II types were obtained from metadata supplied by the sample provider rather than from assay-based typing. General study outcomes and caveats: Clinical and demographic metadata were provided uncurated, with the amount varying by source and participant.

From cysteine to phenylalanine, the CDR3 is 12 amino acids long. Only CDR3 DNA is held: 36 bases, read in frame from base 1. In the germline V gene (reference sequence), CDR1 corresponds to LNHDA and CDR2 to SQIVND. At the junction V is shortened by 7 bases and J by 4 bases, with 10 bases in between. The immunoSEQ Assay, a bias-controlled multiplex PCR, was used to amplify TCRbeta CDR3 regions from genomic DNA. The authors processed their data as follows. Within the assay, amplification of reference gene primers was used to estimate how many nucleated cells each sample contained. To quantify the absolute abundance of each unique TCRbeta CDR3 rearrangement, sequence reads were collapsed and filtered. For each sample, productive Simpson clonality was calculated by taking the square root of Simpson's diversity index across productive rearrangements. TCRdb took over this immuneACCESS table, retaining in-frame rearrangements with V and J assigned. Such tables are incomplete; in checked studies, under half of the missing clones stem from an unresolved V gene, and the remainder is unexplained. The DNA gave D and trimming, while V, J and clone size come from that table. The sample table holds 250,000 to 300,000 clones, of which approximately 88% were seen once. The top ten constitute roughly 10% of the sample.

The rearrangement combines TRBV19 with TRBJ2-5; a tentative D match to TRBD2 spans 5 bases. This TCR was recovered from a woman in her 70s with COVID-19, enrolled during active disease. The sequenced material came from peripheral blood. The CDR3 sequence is CASTSGRETQYF. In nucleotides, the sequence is TGTGCCAGTACGAGTGGGAGAGAGACCCAGTACTTC.